Listed here is a single T cell receptor beta chain. Its specificity is unknown. The length of the CDR3 is 15 residues. V was trimmed by 0 bases and J by 7 bases, leaving 11 bases between them. The germline gives CDR1 SGDLS, CDR2 YYNGEE. This record belongs to a study of T cell responses to AZD1222 COVID-19 vaccine. In the study overall: Second doses that came at about 4 or about 12 weeks were put together. The study, taken as a whole, reports: Dominant at 160-218 and 743-854, vaccine-associated CD4 TCRs also spanned spike. All repertoire sampling was performed exclusively after the peak T cell response. The donor cohort was predominantly white British with a female majority, and clonal diversity may have been underestimated.

Produced via immunoSEQ multiplex PCR; TCRdb's table is partial and in-frame only. The sample carries some 120,000 clones, more than 85% recorded once. V is TRBV9 and J is TRBJ1-6, with unresolved D. The sequencing here drew on peripheral blood, taken on day 0 of AZD1222 vaccination. The sequence was obtained from an adult in good health. As DNA, the CDR3 is TGTGCCAGCAGCGTAGATCAGGCGAGAAATTCACCCCTCCACTTT. Translating it yields CASSVDQARNSPLHF.